The 14 T cell receptor beta chains listed next were all sequenced from one sample in a study of Ad26.COV2.S vaccination and SARS-CoV-2 variants. The treatment here: some 19 received Ad26.COV2.S at low or high dose, single or two shots; 5 received placebo; per-sample allocation not given. Day 63 after the first injection of vaccine or placebo was the sampling time. TCRdb keeps only in-frame clones here, not all; method: immunoSEQ multiplex PCR. The sample records a few hundred thousand clones, 90% being singletons. Here the sequenced sample was peripheral blood, taken in a trial of Ad26.COV2.S vaccine versus placebo. The receptors here all came from a person aged 18-60 years who received the Ad26.COV2.S COVID-19 vaccine or a placebo.

This sequence joins TRBV6-1 and TRBJ2-5; TRBD2 matches at 9 bases. V dropped 2 bases and J dropped 5; count of bases not matched to a gene: 6. Germline loops: CDR1 MNHNS, CDR2 SASEGT. CDR3 length: 15 amino acids. CDR3: CASSEWREGAETQYF. The CDR3 DNA is TGTGCCAGCAGTGAATGGCGGGAGGGCGCCGAGACCCAGTACTTC.

The rearrangement uses TRBV19 and TRBJ1-1; possible D gene TRBD1, 6 bases. The CDR3 length is 13 residues. With 5 bases removed from V and 3 bases from J, the gap between germline ends came to 10 bases. The germline gives CDR1 LNHDA, CDR2 SQIVND (reference sequence). CDR3 nucleotides: TGTGCCAGTAGTTCTCAGGGGCACACTGAAGCTTTCTTT. This sequence encodes CASSSQGHTEAFF.

This clone was seen more than once but under ten times. The V call is TRBV19, the J call TRBJ1-4, with a tentative D call TRBD1 (5 bases). The length of the CDR3 is 14 residues. V was cut by 5 bases and J by 6 bases, with 13 bases left in between. Germline V gene data show CDR1 as LNHDA and CDR2 as SQIVND (reference sequence). CDR3 residues: CASSSGAADEKLFF. In nucleotides, the CDR3 is TGTGCCAGTAGTTCCGGGGCGGCAGATGAAAAACTGTTTTTT.

This chain connects TRBV12-3 or TRBV12-4 to TRBJ1-2, with D hard to call. This CDR3 has 11 amino acids. Trimming took 6 bases from V and 5 from J, leaving 7 bases between them. Here the CDR3 DNA reads TGTGCCAGCAGACGGGAGTATGGCTACACCTTC. This translates into CASRREYGYTF.

V is TRBV5-1 and J is TRBJ2-2; D unclear. Germline assignment: CDR1 SGHRS and CDR2 YFSETQ. V was pared by 1 base and J by 0 bases, with 10 bases between. The length of the CDR3 is 16 residues. CDR3 sequence (DNA): TGCGCCAGCAGCTTGCCAGACACCTCGAACACCGGGGAGCTGTTTTTT. Amino acids: CASSLPDTSNTGELFF.

The V gene is TRBV15, the J gene TRBJ2-5, with D uncertain. Trimming shortened V by 0 bases and J by 1 base, and 6 bases separated the two germline ends. Germline lookup yields CDR1 LNHNV and CDR2 YYDKDF (reference sequence). This CDR3 has 14 residues. CDR3 DNA sequence: TGTGCCACCAGCAGAGATGCAGCCCAAGAGACCCAGTACTTC. As protein: CATSRDAAQETQYF.

CDR3 loop: CASSRGQGGYEQYF. In DNA, the CDR3 is TGTGCCAGCAGCAGGGGACAGGGGGGGTATGAGCAGTACTTC. The chain has TRBV21-1 and TRBJ2-7; the table calls TRBD1, which could not be checked here. TRBV21-1 is a pseudogene locus. The CDR3 consists of 14 residues.

The V and J genes are TRBV6-2 or TRBV6-3 and TRBJ2-7, with 13 bases aligning to TRBD2. Trimming cost V 6 bases and J 4 bases; bases outside gene matches: 12. Looked up from germline, CDR1 is MNHEY and CDR2 is SVGEGT. This CDR3 contains 17 residues. CDR3 protein: CASSDLVGLAGIYEQYF. CDR3 sequence (DNA): TGTGCCAGCAGCGACCTCGTGGGACTAGCGGGAATTTACGAGCAGTACTTC.

Of note for this clone: The sample has other DNA sequences that encode this CDR3 too. This chain links TRBV20-1 with TRBJ2-5; D not certain. Germline CDR1 DFQATT, CDR2 SNEGSKA (reference sequence). The CDR3 is 11 amino acids. V was pared by 2 bases and J by 4 bases, with 5 bases between. CDR3 DNA sequence: TGCAGTGCTAGACGCGGAGAGACCCAGTACTTC. It encodes CSARRGETQYF.

V and J are TRBV19 and TRBJ2-7; 9 bases are a match to TRBD2. Per germline, CDR1 LNHDA and CDR2 SQIVND (reference sequence). V shed 6 bases and J 6 bases; nucleotides not matched to a gene: 6. CDR3 length equals 13 residues. The DNA of the CDR3 is TGTGCCAGTAGGATGACTAGCGGTAGCGAGCAGTACTTC. Protein sequence: CASRMTSGSEQYF. The full variable domain, its missing parts supplied by reference TRBV19 and TRBJ2-7, is DGGITQSPKYLFRKEGQNVTLSCEQNLNHDAMYWYRQDPGQGLRLIYYSQIVNDFQKGDIAEGYSVSREKKESFPLTVTSAQKNPTAFYLCASRMTSGSEQYFGPGTRLTVT.

This chain connects TRBV5-4 to TRBJ2-1, with TRBD2 matching 13 bases. This CDR3 contains 15 residues. The trim removed 4 bases at V and 9 bases at J, leaving 7 bases unmatched. Germline CDR1 and CDR2: SGHNT and YYREEE (reference sequence). CDR3 in amino acids: CASSLTSGRAGEQFF. CDR3 coding DNA: TGTGCCAGCAGCCTCACTAGCGGGAGGGCCGGTGAGCAGTTCTTC.

For this clone: Distinct nucleotide sequences in the sample also encode this CDR3. V usage is TRBV18 and J usage is TRBJ1-5, with D possibly being TRBD1 (6 bases). This CDR3 region has 15 residues. Germline V gene data show CDR1 as KGHSH and CDR2 as LQKENI. V lost 1 base to trimming and J lost 4 bases, with 11 bases between them. CDR3 sequence: CASSPLGGGNQPQHF. DNA for the CDR3: TGTGCCAGCTCACCACTGGGGGGCGGAAATCAGCCCCAGCATTTT. Drawing the rest from reference TRBV18 and TRBJ1-5, the complete variable domain is NAGVMQNPRHLVRRRGQEARLRCSPMKGHSHVYWYRQLPEEGLKFMVYLQKENIIDESGMPKERFSAEFPKEGPSILRIQQVVRGDSAAYFCASSPLGGGNQPQHFGDGTRLSIL.

The rearrangement joins TRBV9 to TRBJ1-4; D is possibly TRBD1 (6 bases). CDR3 length: 15 residues. Germline V gives CDR1 SGDLS, CDR2 YYNGEE. Trimming removed 0 bases at V and 4 bases at J, with 10 bases between. DNA for the CDR3: TGTGCCAGCAGCGTAGAGACAGGATTTAATGAAAAACTGTTTTTT. The encoded protein is CASSVETGFNEKLFF. Using reference TRBV9 and TRBJ1-4 for the parts outside the CDR3, the full variable domain is DSGVTQTPKHLITATGQRVTLRCSPRSGDLSVYWYQQSLDQGLQFLIQYYNGEERAKGNILERFSAQQFPDLHSELNLSSLELGDSALYFCASSVETGFNEKLFFGSGTQLSVL.

The chain is built from TRBV5-4 and TRBJ2-3; 7 bases are shared with TRBD2. V trimming: 2 bases; J trimming: 4 bases; junction bases outside the gene matches: 7. This CDR3 has 15 amino acids. CDR1 and CDR2 (germline): SGHNT, YYREEE (reference sequence). The CDR3, as DNA: TGTGCCAGCAGCTTCGCCGGACTAGAATCAGATACGCAGTATTTT. Translated, it gives CASSFAGLESDTQYF.